The 22 T cell receptor beta chains below all came from one sample that was sequenced in a study of blood T cells in healthy people across ages. Primed by a sample-barcoded 5' primer and a J-beta primer mix, a second PCR proceeded for about 7 to 11 cycles. TCRdb re-derived calls from the 5' RACE reads in MiXCR, one entry per CDR3 protein. This sample has under 800,000 distinct CDR3 sequences; around 20% occur once, and the top ten carry approximately 3.6%. The sequenced sample consisted of blood. These receptors originate from a man aged 65 to 79 in good health.

This clonotype was recorded a few times. The chain carries TRBV20-1 and TRBJ2-3, with 8 bases that match TRBD2. Germline trimming cut 0 bases from V and 4 bases from J; bases unmatched to any gene: 6. The CDR3 is made up of 15 amino acids. From germline, CDR1 is DFQATT and CDR2 SNEGSKA (reference sequence). CDR3 nucleotide sequence: TGCAGTGCTAGAGATGCCCAGCGGGAGTCAGATACGCAGTATTTT. Translated, it gives CSARDAQRESDTQYF.

As regards this clonotype: The junction departs from the called germline gene at one end, perhaps through a read error. The chain couples TRBV15 to TRBJ1-4; D is ambiguous. This CDR3 is 11 amino acids long. Germline-derived CDR1 and CDR2 are LNHNV and YYDKDF (reference sequence). The CDR3 loop is CATSTHEKLVF. The CDR3 nucleotides are TGTGCCACCAGCACTCATGAAAAACTGGTTTTT.

This clonotype turned up a few times. The chain carries TRBV6-4 and TRBJ2-3; D not certain. V was trimmed by 2 bases and J by 2 bases, leaving 8 bases between them. CDR1 and CDR2 (germline): MRHNA, SNTAGT. The CDR3 runs 14 residues. The chain's CDR3 is CASSDGTLTDTQYF. The CDR3 DNA reads as TGTGCCAGCAGTGACGGCACCCTCACAGATACGCAGTATTTT.

V and J are TRBV5-1 and TRBJ2-5; D is unresolved. CDR3 length: 14 amino acids. Trimming took off 4 bases at V and 1 base at J, with 11 bases between the two ends. Germline CDR1 is SGHRS and CDR2 is YFSETQ. The CDR3 DNA sequence: TGCGCCAGCAGCCCCGGTTTTGGCCAAGAGACCCAGTACTTC. Its protein is CASSPGFGQETQYF.

V gene TRBV12-5 combines with J gene TRBJ2-4; the D gene is possibly TRBD1 (5 bases). V was shortened by 1 base and J by 0 bases, with 10 bases between the two germline ends. The CDR3 has 16 residues. Germline V CDR1 and CDR2: LGHNT, FRNRAP. CDR3 bases: TGTGCTAGTGGTTTGGGACAGACCCTAGCCAAAAACATTCAGTACTTC. Amino acids: CASGLGQTLAKNIQYF.

The J gene is TRBJ2-1, the V gene TRBV7-9; perhaps TRBD2 as D (6 bases). Trimming left V 5 bases short and J 4 bases short, with 15 bases between. This CDR3 is 15 amino acids long. Germline lookup yields CDR1 SEHNR and CDR2 FQNEAQ (reference sequence). CDR3 sequence: CASSLTGVPYNEQFF. The CDR3 DNA is TGTGCCAGCAGCCTAACGGGGGTTCCATACAATGAGCAGTTCTTC.

This clonotype has more than one count but fewer than ten. This may come from a read error, since a much larger clone is one base off. The chain is built from TRBV3-1 and TRBJ2-1; 8 bases match TRBD2. The J call may be faulty, since TRBJ2-5 better matches the DNA end. Looked up from germline, CDR1 is LGHDT and CDR2 is YNNKEL (reference sequence). CDR3 length equals 16 residues. The CDR3 DNA sequence: TGTGCCAGCAGCCACCTACTAGCGGCAGCCCGGGAGGCCCAGTACTTC. Its protein is CASSHLLAAAREAQYF.

The chain links TRBV7-9 to TRBJ2-5; possibly TRBD2 for D (6 bases). The CDR3 spans 13 residues. The V gene's germline CDR1 is SEHNR and CDR2 FQNEAQ (reference sequence). The germline V and J ends were trimmed by 1 base and 8 bases, with 11 bases remaining between them. The CDR3 DNA is TGTGCCAGCAGCTTAGTGGGAGGTCGAACCCAGTACTTC. As protein: CASSLVGGRTQYF. The whole variable domain, remainder taken from reference TRBV7-9 and TRBJ2-5, is DTGVSQNPRHKITKRGQNVTFRCDPISEHNRLYWYRQTLGQGPEFLTYFQNEAQLEKSRLLSDRFSAERPKGSFSTLEIQRTEQGDSAMYLCASSLVGGRTQYFGPGTRLLVL.

The rearrangement links TRBV2 to TRBJ2-5; TRBD2 might be the D (6 bases). Trimming stripped 6 bases from V and 1 base from J, with 15 bases between. Per the germline V gene, CDR1 is SNHLY and CDR2 is FYNNEI. The CDR3 contains 15 residues. The CDR3 region has the DNA TGTGCCAGCAGCTTCTTCGGGGGTTCCCAAGAGACCCAGTACTTC. It encodes CASSFFGGSQETQYF. The full variable domain, with the rest looked up from reference TRBV2 and TRBJ2-5, is EPEVTQTPSHQVTQMGQEVILRCVPISNHLYFYWYRQILGQKVEFLVSFYNNEISEKSEIFDDQFSVERPDGSNFTLKIRSTKLEDSAMYFCASSFFGGSQETQYFGPGTRLLVL.

This chain joins TRBV5-1 and TRBJ1-2; 10 bases map to TRBD1. CDR1 and CDR2 from the germline V gene are SGHRS and YFSETQ. V lost 2 bases and J lost 7; bases outside the gene matches: 5. This CDR3 is built from 14 residues. CDR3 nucleotides: TGCGCCAGCAGCTTCGGACAGGGGGACACTGGCTACACCTTC. Its translation: CASSFGQGDTGYTF. The full variable domain, rest sourced from reference TRBV5-1 and TRBJ1-2, is KAGVTQTPRYLIKTRGQQVTLSCSPISGHRSVSWYQQTPGQGLQFLFEYFSETQRNKGNFPGRFSGRQFSNSRSEMNVSTLELGDSALYLCASSFGQGDTGYTFGSGTRLTVV.

This clonotype was detected only a few times. The chain couples TRBV6-6 to TRBJ2-3, with 11 positions matching TRBD2. The CDR3 sequence is 13 residues long. Germline CDR1 is MNHNY and CDR2 is SVGAGI (reference sequence). The junction had 2 bases not matched to a gene; V was cut back by 7 bases and J by 5 bases. CDR3 DNA: TGTGCCAGCACCGGACTAGCGGGAGATACGCAGTATTTT. Its translation is CASTGLAGDTQYF.

The J gene is TRBJ1-2, the V gene TRBV25-1, with unresolved D. The V and J ends lost 3 bases and 5 bases respectively, with 16 bases between them. The CDR3 spans 15 residues. Germline CDR1 is MGHDK and CDR2 is SYGVNS. The CDR3 loop is CASSDLGPLGYGYTF. CDR3 nucleotides: TGTGCCAGCAGTGATCTAGGCCCCTTGGGATATGGCTACACCTTC.

The chain is built from TRBV5-1 and TRBJ2-1, with 8 bases lining up with TRBD2. Per germline, CDR1 SGHRS and CDR2 YFSETQ. V lost 5 bases to trimming and J lost 9 bases; unmatched junction nucleotides: 13. CDR3 length equals 15 residues. In DNA, the CDR3 is TGCGCCAGCAGATCCGCGGGAGGCCGGGGGGGTGAGCAGTTCTTC. This sequence encodes CASRSAGGRGGEQFF.

This chain connects TRBV4-1 to TRBJ2-3; 10 nucleotides align to TRBD2. CDR1 and CDR2 from the germline V gene are MGHRA and YSYEKL. There are 16 residues in the CDR3. V shed 4 bases, J shed 3 bases, and the junction held 7 bases outside the gene matches. CDR3 loop: CASSLDVSGRTDTQYF. Here the CDR3 DNA reads TGCGCCAGCAGCCTGGATGTTAGCGGGAGGACAGATACGCAGTATTTT.

The V and J genes are TRBV5-6 and TRBJ2-5, with 7 bases matching TRBD2. V shed 1 base and J 0 bases; nucleotides not matched to a gene: 3. Germline lookup yields CDR1 SGHDT and CDR2 YYEEEE. The CDR3 runs to 15 residues. The CDR3 is CASSLWLADQETQYF. The CDR3 nucleotides read TGTGCCAGCAGCTTGTGGCTAGCGGACCAAGAGACCCAGTACTTC.

The genes are TRBV7-3 and TRBJ2-1; D uncertain. Germline CDR1 and CDR2: SGHTA and FQGTGA. CDR3 length: 15 residues. V was cut by 5 bases and J by 4 bases, with 15 bases left in between. CDR3 nucleotide sequence: TGTGCCAGCAGCCATAAAAGGGTCGAGTACAATGAGCAGTTCTTC. Protein product: CASSHKRVEYNEQFF.

In this sample, this clonotype turned up a few times. The rearrangement links TRBV18 to TRBJ1-6; D unresolved. CDR1 and CDR2 (germline): KGHSH, LQKENI. CDR3 length equals 12 residues. Trimming stripped 2 bases from V and 10 bases from J, with 6 bases between. The CDR3 is CASSPVRSPLHF. The CDR3 nucleotides are TGTGCCAGCTCACCAGTAAGGTCACCCCTCCACTTT.

This clonotype occurred many times. Germline is not matched at one junction end, which may reflect a read error. The V and J genes are TRBV7-7 and TRBJ2-5; D ambiguous. CDR1 is SSHAT and CDR2 is FNYEAQ in the germline V gene (reference sequence). This CDR3 is built from 14 residues. In DNA form, the CDR3 reads TGTGCTAGCAGCTTAGGTGGAAGGGCAGAGACCCAGTACTTC. It encodes CASSLGGRAETQYF.

In DNA form, the CDR3 reads TGTGCCAGCAGTTACTCGACAGGGATGGTAAAAAGGGAGCTGTTTTTT. The encoded protein is CASSYSTGMVKRELFF. The chain recombines TRBV6-5 with TRBJ2-2; 7 nucleotides match TRBD1. This CDR3 comprises 16 residues. The germline CDR1 and CDR2 sequences are MNHEY and SVGAGI. J gave up 9 bases and V 0 bases, and 10 bases lay outside the gene matches.

This clonotype was seen only a few times. V usage is TRBV29-1 and J usage is TRBJ1-1; the D gene is possibly TRBD1 (5 bases). V lost 5 bases and J 4 bases, leaving 17 bases between the germline ends. The CDR3 runs 14 residues. CDR1 SQVTM and CDR2 ANQGSEA come from the germline V gene. CDR3 coding DNA: TGCAGCGTTCAGGACGGGGGAGAGAGCACTGAAGCTTTCTTT. Translation: CSVQDGGESTEAFF. Based on the CDR3 plus reference TRBV29-1 and TRBJ1-1, the full variable domain is SAVISQKPSRDICQRGTSLTIQCQVDSQVTMMFWYRQQPGQSLTLIATANQGSEATYESGFVIDKFPISRPNLTFSTLTVSNMSPEDSSIYLCSVQDGGESTEAFFGQGTRLTVV.

V gene TRBV20-1 combines with J gene TRBJ2-5; D may be TRBD2 (5 bases). CDR3 length equals 14 residues. The germline V gene encodes CDR1 DFQATT and CDR2 SNEGSKA (reference sequence). V gave up 5 bases and J gave up 5 bases, with 18 bases separating them. The CDR3 sequence: CSADQLVALETQYF. The CDR3, as DNA: TGCAGTGCTGACCAACTAGTGGCGTTGGAGACCCAGTACTTC.

This clonotype was counted between two and nine times. The chain is built from TRBV30 and TRBJ2-1, with D perhaps matching TRBD1 (6 bases). The J call may be mistaken, given a closer DNA end match to TRBJ2-7. The CDR3 is made up of 14 amino acids. Germline assignment: CDR1 GTSNPN and CDR2 SVGIG (reference sequence). CDR3 bases: TGTGCCTGGAGACGACGGGACATCTCCTACGAGCAGTACTTC. Its translation: CAWRRRDISYEQYF.